The rows below give T cell receptor beta chains drawn from one sample of a study of Graves' ophthalmopathy and Graves' hyperthyroidism. TCRdb independently ran MiXCR on the multiplex PCR reads; one entry per CDR3 protein. The sample shows about 400,000 distinct CDR3 sequences, roughly 21% of them seen only once. Sequences were obtained from peripheral blood. Receptors originate from a woman aged 18-35 years with stable Graves' hyperthyroidism. The CDR3 runs from the conserved cysteine through the conserved F or W. D genes are given only for firm matches. Size is omitted from some rows. Given values are once, few, many or a class for expanded clones.

J gene,D gene,V gene,clone size,CDR3 protein,CDR3 DNA
TRBJ1-2,.,TRBV25-1,many,CASSEGRINYGYTF,TGTGCCAGCAGTGAAGGAAGAATTAACTATGGCTACACCTTC
TRBJ2-5,.,TRBV20-1,many,CSASVQETQYF,TGCAGTGCTAGCGTACAAGAGACCCAGTACTTC
TRBJ2-7,TRBD1,TRBV6-1,.,CASSGTGGGYEQYF,TGTGCCAGCAGCGGGACAGGGGGCGGCTACGAGCAGTACTTC
TRBJ2-2,.,TRBV6-1,.,CASTPWGQNTGELFF,TGTGCCAGCACCCCGTGGGGACAAAACACCGGGGAGCTGTTTTTT
TRBJ2-7,.,TRBV7-2,many,CASSLLGFYEQYF,TGTGCCAGCAGCTTATTGGGTTTCTACGAGCAGTACTTC
TRBJ2-7,.,TRBV19,many,CASSMRGPYYEQYF,TGTGCCAGTAGTATGAGGGGCCCTTACTACGAGCAGTACTTC
TRBJ1-2,.,TRBV19,many,CASSTDKANYGYTF,TGTGCCAGTAGTACGGACAAGGCTAACTATGGCTACACCTTC
TRBJ2-7,.,TRBV19,many,CASSMAGRYEQYF,TGTGCCAGTAGTATGGCAGGGCGCTACGAGCAGTACTTC
TRBJ1-5,.,TRBV7-9,many,CASSAGPDQPQHF,TGTGCCAGCAGCGCCGGACCGGATCAGCCCCAGCATTTT
TRBJ1-2,.,TRBV6-1,few,CASRNPGGDGYTF,TGTGCCAGCAGGAACCCAGGCGGGGATGGCTACACCTTC
TRBJ2-7,TRBD2,TRBV5-1,few,CASSLSGTSGGRVYEQHF,TGCGCCAGCAGCTTGTCCGGGACTAGCGGGGGCCGAGTCTACGAGCAGCACTTC
TRBJ1-3,TRBD1,TRBV9,few,CASSPGQGAFFSGNTIYF,TGTGCCAGCAGCCCGGGACAGGGGGCTTTCTTCTCTGGAAACACCATATATTTT
TRBJ2-7,TRBD2,TRBV7-8,many,CASSLESSGRPEQYF,TGTGCCAGCAGCTTAGAGAGTAGCGGGAGGCCCGAGCAGTACTTC